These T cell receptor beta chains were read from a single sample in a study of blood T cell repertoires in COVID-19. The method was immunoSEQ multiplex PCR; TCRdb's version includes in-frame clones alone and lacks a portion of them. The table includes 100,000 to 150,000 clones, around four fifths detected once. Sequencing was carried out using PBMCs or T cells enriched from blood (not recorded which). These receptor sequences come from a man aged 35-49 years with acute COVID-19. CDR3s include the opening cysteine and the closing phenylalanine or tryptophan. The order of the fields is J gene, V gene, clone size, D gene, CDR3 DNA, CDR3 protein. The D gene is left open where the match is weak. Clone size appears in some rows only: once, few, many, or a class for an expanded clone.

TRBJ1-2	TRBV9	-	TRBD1	TGTGCCAGCAGCCTGGGACAGGACTTACCCTATGGCTACACCTTC	CASSLGQDLPYGYTF
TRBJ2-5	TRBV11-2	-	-	TGTGCCAGCAGCTTAGGAGGGACCCAGTACTTC	CASSLGGTQYF
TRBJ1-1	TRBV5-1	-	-	TGCGCCAGCAGCTTGGTTGAGAGGGACACTGAAGCTTTCTTT	CASSLVERDTEAFF
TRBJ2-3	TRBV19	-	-	TGTGCCAGTACTACAGGGTTTAGCACAGATACGCAGTATTTT	CASTTGFSTDTQYF
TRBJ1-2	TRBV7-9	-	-	TGTGCCAGTACTTCGTCAAGTAACTATGGCTACACCTTC	CASTSSSNYGYTF
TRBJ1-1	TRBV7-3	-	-	TGTGCCAGCAGCTTAGGTGGCGGGCTGGGGAACACTGAAGCTTTCTTT	CASSLGGGLGNTEAFF
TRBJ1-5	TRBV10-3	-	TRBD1	TGTGCCATCAGTGAGCAGGGGGGAGATCAGCCCCAGCATTTT	CAISEQGGDQPQHF
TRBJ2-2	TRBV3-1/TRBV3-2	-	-	TGTGCCAGCAGCCAAGAGGGTTACCGGGCCGGGGAGCTGTTTTTT	CASSQEGYRAGELFF
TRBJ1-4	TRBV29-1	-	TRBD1	TGCAGCGTTGAGTCAGGGGGACAGGGATATCTTTTAGCTAATGAAAAACTGTTTTTT	CSVESGGQGYLLANEKLFF
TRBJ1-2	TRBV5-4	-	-	TGTGCCAGCAGCTTGGACCTATCCTATGAGGGCTACACCTTC	CASSLDLSYEGYTF
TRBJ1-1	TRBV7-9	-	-	TGTGCCAGCAGCTTGACAGGTCCGAACACTGAAGCTTTCTTT	CASSLTGPNTEAFF
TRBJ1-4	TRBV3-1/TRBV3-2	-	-	TGTGCCAGCAGCCCAGGTGTTGAAAAACTGTTTTTT	CASSPGVEKLFF
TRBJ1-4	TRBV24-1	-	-	TGTGCCACCAGTGATTTCAAACAGGAAAAACTGTTTTTT	CATSDFKQEKLFF
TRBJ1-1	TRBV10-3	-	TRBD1	TGTGCCGCCAGGGGGGATATGAACACTGAAGCTTTCTTT	CAARGDMNTEAFF
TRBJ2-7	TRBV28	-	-	TGTGCCAGCAGTCAGAACTACGAGCAGTACTTC	CASSQNYEQYF
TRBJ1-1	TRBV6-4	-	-	TGTGCCAGCAGCCGACAGATGAACACTGAAGCTTTCTTT	CASSRQMNTEAFF
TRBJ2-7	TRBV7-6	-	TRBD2	TGTGCCAGCAGCCCCGGGGGGGGGCGCACCTACGAGCAGTACTTC	CASSPGGGRTYEQYF
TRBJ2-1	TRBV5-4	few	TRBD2	TGTGCCAGCACCCCGGGAATGAGCGGGAGTTACAATGAGCAGTTCTTC	CASTPGMSGSYNEQFF
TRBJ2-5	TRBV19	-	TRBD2	TGTGCCAGTAGTTCACACTGGGAGGGGAAGCAGACCCAGTACTTC	CASSSHWEGKQTQYF
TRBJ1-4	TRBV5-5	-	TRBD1	TGTGCCAGCAGCTTGGAGGTGACAGGGGAACGAACTAATGAAAAACTGTTTTTT	CASSLEVTGERTNEKLFF
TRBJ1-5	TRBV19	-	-	TGTGCCAGTAGTAGAAGACAGGCGGATCAGCCCCAGCATTTT	CASSRRQADQPQHF
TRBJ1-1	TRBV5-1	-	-	TGCGCCAGCAGCGTACAGGGAACGAACACTGAAGCTTTCTTT	CASSVQGTNTEAFF
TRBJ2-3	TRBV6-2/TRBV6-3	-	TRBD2	TGTGCCAGCAGTTACCCACCAGCGGGAGGGGGAGATACGCAGTATTTT	CASSYPPAGGGDTQYF
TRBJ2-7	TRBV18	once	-	TGTGCCAGCTCACCACCGGGACTCACGGGCGAGCAGTACTTC	CASSPPGLTGEQYF
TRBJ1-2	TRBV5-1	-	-	TGCGCCAGCAGCCCAGTGTATGGCTACACCTTC	CASSPVYGYTF
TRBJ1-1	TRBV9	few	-	TGTGCCAGCAGCCCGACGGGGATCCCGATGAACACTGAAGCTTTCTTT	CASSPTGIPMNTEAFF
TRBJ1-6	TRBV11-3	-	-	TGTGCCAGCAGCTCCGCGGATTCACCCCTCCACTTT	CASSSADSPLHF
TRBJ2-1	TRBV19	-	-	TGTGCCAGTAGTATCGGGAATGAGCAGTTCTTC	CASSIGNEQFF
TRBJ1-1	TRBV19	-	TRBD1	TGTGCCAGTAGTTCCACAGGGGGCACTGAAGCTTTCTTT	CASSSTGGTEAFF
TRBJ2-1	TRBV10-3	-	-	TGTGCCATCAGTGGCCGGGAGTACAATGAGCAGTTCTTC	CAISGREYNEQFF
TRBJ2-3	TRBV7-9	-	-	TGTGCCAGCAGCGGACGCCAACGGGAGAGGACAGATACGCAGTATTTT	CASSGRQRERTDTQYF
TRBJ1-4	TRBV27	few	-	TGTGCCAGCAGTTTAGGCGGGCTTAATGAAAAACTGTTTTTT	CASSLGGLNEKLFF
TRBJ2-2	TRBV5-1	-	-	TGCGCCAGCAGGTCCGCGAACACCGGGGAGCTGTTTTTT	CASRSANTGELFF
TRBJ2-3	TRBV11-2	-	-	TGTGCCAGCAGCTTAGGAGCGTTCACAGATACGCAGTATTTT	CASSLGAFTDTQYF
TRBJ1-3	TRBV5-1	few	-	TGCGCCAGCAGCTCGACCGACGGGAGCTCTGGAAACACCATATATTTT	CASSSTDGSSGNTIYF
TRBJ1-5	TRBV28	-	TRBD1	TGTGCCAGCAGATCTCCGGGACAGGGGATCAATCAGCCCCAGCATTTT	CASRSPGQGINQPQHF
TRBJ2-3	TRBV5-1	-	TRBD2	TGCGCCAGCACCACTAGCGGGGGGATCGTAGATACGCAGTATTTT	CASTTSGGIVDTQYF
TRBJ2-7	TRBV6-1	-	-	TGTGCCAGCAGTGAAGCAGGAGGGCCCGGAGAGGAGCAGTACTTC	CASSEAGGPGEEQYF
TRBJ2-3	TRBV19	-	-	TGTGCCAGTAGTATTTCAAGGGAGAATACGCAGTATTTT	CASSISRENTQYF
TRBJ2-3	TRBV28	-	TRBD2	TGTGCCAGCAGTTTCTTAGGGACTAGCGGGACAGATACGCAGTATTTT	CASSFLGTSGTDTQYF
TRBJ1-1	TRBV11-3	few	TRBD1	TGTGCCAGCAGCCCGGATACACAGGGGACTGAAGCTTTCTTT	CASSPDTQGTEAFF
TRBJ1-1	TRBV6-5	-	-	TGTGCCAGCAGTTACTCCGGGACACTATGGACTGAAGCTTTCTTT	CASSYSGTLWTEAFF
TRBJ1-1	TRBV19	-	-	TGTGCCAGTAGGAGGCAAATGAACACTGAAGCTTTCTTT	CASRRQMNTEAFF
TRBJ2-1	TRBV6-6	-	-	TGTGCCAGCAGTTACTCGACAGCTGGTCCTAATGAGCAGTTCTTC	CASSYSTAGPNEQFF
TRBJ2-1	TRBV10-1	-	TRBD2	TGCGCCAGCAGCGGCGGACTAGCGGCGGACAATGAGCAGTTCTTC	CASSGGLAADNEQFF